This record concerns one T cell receptor (beta chain) sequence. The antigen is not known. With 60 Vbeta and 13 Jbeta primers, the PCR was carried out. Profiling relied on immunoSEQ multiplex PCR, and the TCRdb table lists in-frame clones only, not all of them. The sample holds under 200,000 clones; approximately 80% are singletons and the top ten take roughly 2.6%. Each of the donors was a healthy bone marrow donor. V lost 1 base and J lost 4, with 20 bases in between. The CDR3 has 17 residues. Germline lookup yields CDR1 SGHTA and CDR2 FQGNSA. These data come from a study of cytomegalovirus exposure and HLA in healthy donors. General study results and limits: CMV serostatus was the sole immune exposure data available. The authors listed 164 TCR beta chains as cytomegalovirus-associated. When presence/absence was analysed, sequencing depth was taken to be roughly uniform across donors.

Sequenced: PBMCs. The chain joins TRBV7-2 to TRBJ2-7; D perhaps matches TRBD2 (5 bases). This receptor was obtained from a woman aged 40-49 years in good health and CMV-seropositive. DNA for the CDR3: TGTGCCAGCAGCTTAGGGAGCCGACCGAGAGGGTCTTACGAGCAGTACTTC. Its protein product is CASSLGSRPRGSYEQYF.